Listed below are T cell receptor beta chains from one sample, sequenced in a study of blood T cell repertoires in COVID-19. Data came from immunoSEQ multiplex PCR; TCRdb stores just in-frame clones and leaves some out. The sample lists 120,000 or so clones; 81% were seen once. Sequenced input: peripheral blood. These receptors came from a woman between 45 and 65 years old with acute or convalescent COVID-19. The CDR3 runs from the conserved cysteine through the conserved F or W. Fields, in order: D gene, clone size, V gene, CDR3 length, J gene, CDR3 DNA, CDR3 protein. D genes are given only for firm matches. Where a row states a size, it is once, few, many or the class of an expanded clone; other rows omit it.

d_call: NA; clone_size: NA; v_call: TRBV5-1; cdr3_length: 15; j_call: TRBJ1-5; cdr3_nt: TGCGCCAGCAGCTTCGGTCCGGTCCTAAATCAGCCCCAGCATTTT; cdr3_aa: CASSFGPVLNQPQHF
d_call: NA; clone_size: NA; v_call: TRBV5-1; cdr3_length: 14; j_call: TRBJ2-3; cdr3_nt: TGCGCCAGCGCAGACACGGGGGGCACAGATACGCAGTATTTT; cdr3_aa: CASADTGGTDTQYF
d_call: TRBD2; clone_size: NA; v_call: TRBV24-1; cdr3_length: 16; j_call: TRBJ2-1; cdr3_nt: TGTGCCACCAGTGATAACTTAGCGGGAGGGCTGGATGAGCAGTTCTTC; cdr3_aa: CATSDNLAGGLDEQFF
d_call: NA; clone_size: NA; v_call: TRBV20-1; cdr3_length: 10; j_call: TRBJ2-1; cdr3_nt: TGCAGTGCTAGAGCGTATGAGCAGTTCTTC; cdr3_aa: CSARAYEQFF
d_call: NA; clone_size: NA; v_call: TRBV30; cdr3_length: 13; j_call: TRBJ2-5; cdr3_nt: TGTGCCTGGAGAGTCGGGGTCCAAGAGACCCAGTACTTC; cdr3_aa: CAWRVGVQETQYF
d_call: NA; clone_size: NA; v_call: TRBV21-1; cdr3_length: 17; j_call: TRBJ2-7; cdr3_nt: TGTGCCAGCAGCAAAGCGGTTCTTTATGAGGGTTCCTACGAGCAGTACTTC; cdr3_aa: CASSKAVLYEGSYEQYF
d_call: TRBD1; clone_size: few; v_call: TRBV6-5; cdr3_length: 14; j_call: TRBJ2-2; cdr3_nt: TGTGCCACCCAGGACAGGGGAGGGACCGGGGAGCTGTTTTTT; cdr3_aa: CATQDRGGTGELFF
d_call: TRBD2; clone_size: NA; v_call: TRBV28; cdr3_length: 16; j_call: TRBJ2-7; cdr3_nt: TGTGCCAGCAGTTTTCCCGCTAGCGGCAGCTCCTACGAGCAGTACTTC; cdr3_aa: CASSFPASGSSYEQYF
d_call: TRBD1; clone_size: once; v_call: TRBV27; cdr3_length: 17; j_call: TRBJ1-5; cdr3_nt: TGTGCCAGCAGGGCCGGGACAGGGGGATCGAGCAATCAGCCCCAGCATTTT; cdr3_aa: CASRAGTGGSSNQPQHF
d_call: NA; clone_size: NA; v_call: TRBV9; cdr3_length: 15; j_call: TRBJ2-1; cdr3_nt: TGTGCCAGCAGCGCCGGACTGGCAGCCTACAATGAGCAGTTCTTC; cdr3_aa: CASSAGLAAYNEQFF
d_call: NA; clone_size: few; v_call: TRBV27; cdr3_length: 11; j_call: TRBJ2-7; cdr3_nt: TGTGCCAGCAGTGCCTATGAGGAGCAGTACTTC; cdr3_aa: CASSAYEEQYF
d_call: NA; clone_size: NA; v_call: TRBV13; cdr3_length: 13; j_call: TRBJ1-1; cdr3_nt: TGTGCCAGCAGCGGGGCTCCGGACACTGAAGCTTTCTTT; cdr3_aa: CASSGAPDTEAFF
d_call: TRBD2; clone_size: once; v_call: TRBV5-5; cdr3_length: 13; j_call: TRBJ2-1; cdr3_nt: TGTGCCAGCAGTAGCGGGTTTGGGAATGAGCAGTTCTTC; cdr3_aa: CASSSGFGNEQFF
d_call: NA; clone_size: NA; v_call: TRBV9; cdr3_length: 13; j_call: TRBJ1-2; cdr3_nt: TGTGCCAGCAGCGTAGAGGGGGGGACCGGCTACACCTTC; cdr3_aa: CASSVEGGTGYTF
d_call: TRBD1; clone_size: NA; v_call: TRBV2; cdr3_length: 13; j_call: TRBJ1-2; cdr3_nt: TGTGCCAGCAGTGGGACAGGGTTCTATGGCTACACCTTC; cdr3_aa: CASSGTGFYGYTF
d_call: TRBD2; clone_size: NA; v_call: TRBV18; cdr3_length: 15; j_call: TRBJ2-2; cdr3_nt: TGTGCCAGCTCACCGCGGGAGACGAACACCGGGGAGCTGTTTTTT; cdr3_aa: CASSPRETNTGELFF
d_call: NA; clone_size: few; v_call: TRBV6-5; cdr3_length: 16; j_call: TRBJ1-4; cdr3_nt: TGTGCCAGCAGTTACTCTCCCCCCGGTGGTAATGAAAAACTGTTTTTT; cdr3_aa: CASSYSPPGGNEKLFF
d_call: TRBD1; clone_size: few; v_call: TRBV12-3/TRBV12-4; cdr3_length: 13; j_call: TRBJ1-2; cdr3_nt: TGTGCCAGCACCGAGACAGGGCTTAAGGGCTACACCTTC; cdr3_aa: CASTETGLKGYTF
d_call: TRBD1; clone_size: NA; v_call: TRBV5-1; cdr3_length: 15; j_call: TRBJ1-3; cdr3_nt: TGCGCCAGCAGCTATGGACAGGGTTCTGGAAACACCATATATTTT; cdr3_aa: CASSYGQGSGNTIYF
d_call: NA; clone_size: NA; v_call: TRBV7-8; cdr3_length: 13; j_call: TRBJ1-5; cdr3_nt: TGTGCCAGCAGCCCCAACATGAATCAGCCCCAGCATTTT; cdr3_aa: CASSPNMNQPQHF
d_call: NA; clone_size: NA; v_call: TRBV10-1; cdr3_length: 16; j_call: TRBJ1-6; cdr3_nt: TGCGCCAGCCCGGTATATCGACTAACCTATAATTCACCCCTCCACTTT; cdr3_aa: CASPVYRLTYNSPLHF
d_call: TRBD2; clone_size: NA; v_call: TRBV7-9; cdr3_length: 16; j_call: TRBJ2-5; cdr3_nt: TGTGCCAGCAGCTTAGCGCTAGCGGGGGGCCAAGAGACCCAGTACTTC; cdr3_aa: CASSLALAGGQETQYF
d_call: NA; clone_size: few; v_call: TRBV30; cdr3_length: 15; j_call: TRBJ2-1; cdr3_nt: TGTGCCTGCCCTCAAGGGCAGGGAGGAGGCAATGAGCAGTTCTTC; cdr3_aa: CACPQGQGGGNEQFF
d_call: NA; clone_size: NA; v_call: TRBV30; cdr3_length: 13; j_call: TRBJ2-1; cdr3_nt: TGTGCCTGGAGTGTGCGGATTTACAATGAGCAGTTCTTC; cdr3_aa: CAWSVRIYNEQFF
d_call: TRBD2; clone_size: NA; v_call: TRBV7-8; cdr3_length: 17; j_call: TRBJ2-3; cdr3_nt: TGTGCCAGCAGCTTAGCCGTACTAGCGGGGGGGAGGGGTACGCAGTATTTT; cdr3_aa: CASSLAVLAGGRGTQYF
d_call: TRBD2; clone_size: NA; v_call: TRBV19; cdr3_length: 14; j_call: TRBJ2-7; cdr3_nt: TGTGCCAGTAGTATTTCAGCGGGGGCCTACGAGCAGTACTTC; cdr3_aa: CASSISAGAYEQYF
d_call: TRBD2; clone_size: NA; v_call: TRBV10-1; cdr3_length: 17; j_call: TRBJ2-1; cdr3_nt: TGCGCCAGCAGTGATGCCCAGCGGGGGGGTAAATACAATGAGCAGTTCTTC; cdr3_aa: CASSDAQRGGKYNEQFF
d_call: NA; clone_size: NA; v_call: TRBV10-1; cdr3_length: 15; j_call: TRBJ2-1; cdr3_nt: TGCGCCAGCAGTGAGTCTTGGGCAGGCTACAATGAGCAGTTCTTC; cdr3_aa: CASSESWAGYNEQFF
d_call: NA; clone_size: NA; v_call: TRBV7-2; cdr3_length: 14; j_call: TRBJ1-5; cdr3_nt: TGTGCCAGCAGCTTAATGGCGGCTAATCAGCCCCAGCATTTT; cdr3_aa: CASSLMAANQPQHF
d_call: NA; clone_size: NA; v_call: TRBV7-6; cdr3_length: 17; j_call: TRBJ1-1; cdr3_nt: TGTGCCAGCAGCTTACCTTACCGGGGAGGGATGAACACTGAAGCTTTCTTT; cdr3_aa: CASSLPYRGGMNTEAFF
d_call: NA; clone_size: NA; v_call: TRBV6-2/TRBV6-3; cdr3_length: 14; j_call: TRBJ1-2; cdr3_nt: TGTGCCAGCAGTTACTCGACTGGGGCGGGAGGCTACACCTTC; cdr3_aa: CASSYSTGAGGYTF
d_call: TRBD1; clone_size: NA; v_call: TRBV5-1; cdr3_length: 16; j_call: TRBJ2-7; cdr3_nt: TGCGCCAGCAGCTTCATTCCGGGACAGGGTCTATACGAGCAGTACTTC; cdr3_aa: CASSFIPGQGLYEQYF
d_call: TRBD2; clone_size: NA; v_call: TRBV4-1; cdr3_length: 17; j_call: TRBJ2-1; cdr3_nt: TGCGCCAGCAGCCAAGGTTTGTTTGCTAGCGGGAACGATGAGCAGTTCTTC; cdr3_aa: CASSQGLFASGNDEQFF
d_call: NA; clone_size: once; v_call: TRBV7-2; cdr3_length: 11; j_call: TRBJ2-7; cdr3_nt: TGTGCCAGCAGCTTAGGGGACGGGGGGTACTTC; cdr3_aa: CASSLGDGGYF
d_call: NA; clone_size: NA; v_call: TRBV7-2; cdr3_length: 15; j_call: TRBJ1-2; cdr3_nt: TGTGCCAGCAGCTTAGGGGTAGGGGTTTTCTATGGCTACACCTTC; cdr3_aa: CASSLGVGVFYGYTF
d_call: TRBD1; clone_size: few; v_call: TRBV5-1; cdr3_length: 14; j_call: TRBJ1-5; cdr3_nt: TGCGCCAGCAGCTTGGAAGGGGGCATTCAGCCCCAGCATTTT; cdr3_aa: CASSLEGGIQPQHF
d_call: NA; clone_size: NA; v_call: TRBV5-8; cdr3_length: 14; j_call: TRBJ2-4; cdr3_nt: TGTGCCAGCAGCTTACCAGGAGCCAAAAACATTCAGTACTTC; cdr3_aa: CASSLPGAKNIQYF